This passage covers 5 T cell receptor beta chains from one sample sequenced in a study of CD8 T cells in Susac syndrome. With random hexamers, reverse transcription was performed on roughly 0.45 to 1 ug of RNA. TCRdb reprocessed the immunoSEQ multiplex PCR reads via MiXCR and lists one record per CDR3 protein. The sample lists 150,000 or so distinct CDR3 sequences, around 94% seen once, with around 0.15% in the top ten. What was sequenced was CD4+ T cells from PBMCs. The receptor set was obtained from a human donor in good health.

The V and J genes are TRBV29-1 and TRBJ2-1; the D gene is possibly TRBD2 (7 bases). CDR1 and CDR2 from the germline V gene are SQVTM and ANQGSEA. Trimming took off 6 bases at V and 3 bases at J, with 12 bases between the two ends. The CDR3 contains 13 residues. CDR3 sequence reads: CSVRGAGYNEQFF. In DNA form, the CDR3 reads TGCAGCGTCCGGGGGGCTGGCTACAATGAGCAGTTCTTC.

This sequence joins TRBV2 and TRBJ1-3; TRBD1 aligns across 7 bases. V shed 6 bases, J shed 2 bases, and the junction held 4 bases outside the gene matches. The CDR3 runs to 14 residues. Germline CDR1 reads SNHLY; CDR2 reads FYNNEI. The CDR3 is CASREDRTGNTIYF. The CDR3 DNA is TGTGCCAGCAGAGAGGACAGGACTGGAAACACCATATATTTT.

V and J are TRBV11-1 and TRBJ1-4, with no clear D. Germline V gene data show CDR1 as SGHAT and CDR2 as FQDESV (reference sequence). Trimming stripped 6 bases from V and 0 bases from J, with 14 bases between. This CDR3 spans 16 amino acids. The CDR3 is CASRRSIQATNEKLFF. DNA for the CDR3: TGTGCCAGCAGACGATCGATCCAAGCAACTAATGAAAAACTGTTTTTT.

The table lists this clonotype with a few counts. The chain carries TRBV12-3 or TRBV12-4 and TRBJ2-5; D might be TRBD1 (5 bases). V was cut by 0 bases and J by 2 bases, with 7 bases left in between. The CDR3 loop spans 14 amino acids. CDR3 sequence (DNA): TGTGCCAGCAGTTTAGCGGGGCGACAAGAGACCCAGTACTTC. As protein: CASSLAGRQETQYF.

V usage is TRBV29-1 and J usage is TRBJ2-7; D may be TRBD2 (6 bases). The germline V and J ends were trimmed by 6 bases and 2 bases, with 14 bases remaining between them. The CDR3 is 13 amino acids. CDR1 SQVTM and CDR2 ANQGSEA come from the germline V gene. The chain's CDR3 is CSVGGRLPYEQYF. CDR3 nucleotides: TGCAGCGTGGGGGGACGCCTACCCTACGAGCAGTACTTC.